This TCR beta chain was captured in a study of T cells in Graves' hyperthyroidism and ophthalmopathy. Study outcomes and limitations: Most clonotypes expanded in thyroid above 0.001 were likewise present in blood.

Germline V gene sequence: CDR1 MRHNA, CDR2 SNTAGT. This CDR3 region has 13 residues. RNA transcripts served as the template for amplifying TCR beta CDR3 regions. HTBI primers were used for first-round RT-PCR of the TCR CDR3. TCRdb used MiXCR to reprocess the multiplex PCR reads, holding one entry per CDR3 protein. The table lists roughly 100,000 distinct CDR3 sequences, over 45% of them singletons, with roughly 24% in the top ten. On this clonotype: Antigen specificity is unknown. A clone one base away is much larger, so this may be a read error.

This sequence joins TRBV6-4 and TRBJ2-2, with a tentative D call TRBD1 (6 bases). The receptor was isolated from a man aged 35 to 55 with Graves' hyperthyroidism. The sequencing sample was made of blood. The CDR3 loop reads CASRDRNAGELFF. In DNA, the CDR3 is TGTGCCAGCAGAGACAGGAACGCCGGGGAGCTGTTTTTT.